Below, 29 T cell receptor beta chains from the same sample are listed, as sequenced in a study of blood T cell repertoires in COVID-19. The method was immunoSEQ multiplex PCR; TCRdb's version includes in-frame clones alone and lacks a portion of them. Here the sample spans some 200,000 clones, roughly 94% being singletons. Sample: peripheral blood. Receptor source: a man aged 25-40 years with COVID-19, enrolled during active disease.

On this clone: This specimen includes other DNA sequences encoding the same CDR3. The chain couples TRBV6-5 to TRBJ1-1; D not certain. This CDR3 contains 13 residues. Germline lookup yields CDR1 MNHEY and CDR2 SVGAGI. V was cut by 6 bases and J by 0 bases, with 8 bases left in between. The CDR3 is CASSFTVNTEAFF. For the CDR3, the DNA is TGTGCCAGCAGCTTTACAGTGAACACTGAAGCTTTCTTT.

Here the CDR3 DNA reads TGTGCCAGCAGTCACCGGGACACCGGGGAGCTGTTTTTT. Translation: CASSHRDTGELFF. The chain couples TRBV7-7 to TRBJ2-2, with D unresolved. This CDR3 spans 13 amino acids. Germline V gene data show CDR1 as SSHAT and CDR2 as FNYEAQ (reference sequence). V was pared by 6 bases and J by 3 bases, with 8 bases between.

The CDR3 sequence is CASSQVFGENTGELFF. CDR3 nucleotides: TGTGCCAGCAGCCAAGTATTCGGGGAGAACACCGGGGAGCTGTTTTTT. The genes are TRBV14 and TRBJ2-2, with a possible D match to TRBD2 (5 bases). The CDR3 covers 16 residues. Per germline, CDR1 SGHDN and CDR2 FVKESK. V lost 1 base, J lost 1 base, and 10 bases lay in between.

This chain joins TRBV3-1 (or the pseudogene TRBV3-2) and TRBJ2-3; D not certain. There are 15 residues in the CDR3. CDR1 LGHDT and CDR2 YNNKEL come from the germline V gene (reference sequence). V lost 2 bases to trimming and J lost 0 bases, with 9 bases between them. The CDR3 reads CASSQLTRSTDTQYF. In DNA form, the CDR3 reads TGTGCCAGCAGCCAACTTACGCGGAGCACAGATACGCAGTATTTT.

The rearrangement uses TRBV6-5 and TRBJ2-1; 12 positions match TRBD2. Germline V CDR1 and CDR2: MNHEY, SVGAGI. CDR3 size: 15 residues. V was pared by 6 bases and J by 2 bases, with 2 bases of the junction left unmatched. CDR3 nucleotide sequence: TGTGCCAGCAGAACTAGCGGGGGGCCCTACAATGAGCAGTTCTTC. Translation gives CASRTSGGPYNEQFF.

This rearrangement joins TRBV30 to TRBJ1-1; D unresolved. Trimming took 3 bases from V and 4 from J, leaving 6 bases between them. The CDR3 has 11 residues. Germline V CDR1 and CDR2: GTSNPN, SVGIG (reference sequence). The CDR3 spells CAWRVSTEAFF. Written as DNA, the CDR3 is TGTGCCTGGAGGGTCAGCACTGAAGCTTTCTTT.

CDR3 sequence: CASSPLPGQGNTEAFF. The CDR3 bases are TGTGCCAGCAGCCCACTTCCAGGTCAGGGGAACACTGAAGCTTTCTTT. The chain recombines TRBV7-7 with TRBJ1-1, with D possibly TRBD1 on 5 matching bases. V lost 5 bases, J lost 1 base, and 17 bases lay in between. The CDR3 totals 16 residues. The V gene's germline CDR1 is SSHAT and CDR2 FNYEAQ (reference sequence).

The CDR3 loop is CASSNRHRGGNTIYF. The CDR3, as DNA: TGTGCCAGCAGCAATCGACACAGGGGTGGAAACACCATATATTTT. The gene calls are TRBV21-1 and TRBJ1-3; the table's D call, TRBD1, was not checked against the DNA. TRBV21-1 is a listed pseudogene. The CDR3 runs 15 residues.

The V call is TRBV7-9, the J call TRBJ1-2; D is unclear. With 5 bases removed from V and 7 bases from J, the gap between germline ends came to 14 bases. The germline V gene has CDR1 SEHNR and CDR2 FQNEAQ (reference sequence). The CDR3 length is 13 residues. The CDR3 loop is CASSTTHGVGYTF. CDR3 in DNA: TGTGCCAGCAGCACGACCCACGGGGTTGGCTACACCTTC.

V and J are TRBV7-2 and TRBJ2-7; 8 bases align to TRBD2. Germline lookup yields CDR1 SGHTA and CDR2 FQGNSA. The CDR3 is made up of 16 amino acids. V lost 5 bases to trimming and J lost 3 bases; unmatched junction nucleotides: 12. In DNA, the CDR3 is TGTGCCAGCAGCGCCTACCTAGCGGGCGGGAACTACGAGCAGTACTTC. This encodes CASSAYLAGGNYEQYF.

The rearrangement joins TRBV5-1 to TRBJ2-1; 9 bases match TRBD1. Germline CDR1 SGHRS, CDR2 YFSETQ. V was clipped by 4 bases and J by 7 bases; unmatched bases: 9. CDR3 length: 15 amino acids. The CDR3 coding sequence is TGCGCCAGCAGCCCGCGGGACAGGGTGACAAATGAGCAGTTCTTC. Encoded protein: CASSPRDRVTNEQFF.

This chain uses TRBV2 with TRBJ2-5; 9 bases line up with TRBD2. Germline-derived CDR1 and CDR2 are SNHLY and FYNNEI. V was clipped by 3 bases and J by 2 bases; unmatched bases: 4. The CDR3 runs 15 residues. Here the CDR3 DNA reads TGTGCCAGCAGTGATGGAGCGGGGGGACAAGAGACCCAGTACTTC. Translation gives CASSDGAGGQETQYF.

In its sample, this clone was seen once. V and J are TRBV29-1 and TRBJ2-7; 11 positions agree with TRBD1. The CDR3 length is 15 residues. V was clipped by 4 bases and J by 3 bases; unmatched bases: 8. The germline V gene encodes CDR1 SQVTM and CDR2 ANQGSEA. The CDR3 spells CSVGGAGQGDYEQYF. The CDR3, as DNA: TGCAGCGTTGGGGGTGCGGGACAGGGGGACTACGAGCAGTACTTC.

This rearrangement joins TRBV5-4 to TRBJ1-1; a weak D match, TRBD1 (5 bases). Deletions cut 2 bases from V and 5 bases from J, with 13 bases between. CDR3 size: 14 residues. Germline V lookup: CDR1 SGHNT, CDR2 YYREEE (reference sequence). DNA for the CDR3: TGTGCCAGCAGCTTCGTCGGGGGTCGGACTGAAGCTTTCTTT. Protein product: CASSFVGGRTEAFF.

The J gene is TRBJ1-4, the V gene TRBV30; 8 bases line up with TRBD1. Germline V gives CDR1 GTSNPN, CDR2 SVGIG (reference sequence). V was pared by 4 bases and J by 7 bases, with 5 bases of the junction left unmatched. CDR3 length: 13 residues. CDR3 sequence: CAWTGGGFEKLFF. Written as DNA, the CDR3 is TGTGCCTGGACAGGGGGCGGTTTTGAAAAACTGTTTTTT.

This clone was seen once. Different DNA sequences within this sample yield the same CDR3. The chain has TRBV12-3 or TRBV12-4 and TRBJ1-1; no firm D call. V lost 2 bases, J lost 0 bases, and 4 bases lay in between. The CDR3 has 13 amino acids. The CDR3 DNA sequence: TGTGCCAGCAGTTTACAGGTGAACACTGAAGCTTTCTTT. Residues: CASSLQVNTEAFF.

The rearrangement uses TRBV5-1 and TRBJ2-5, with 8 positions matching TRBD1. Unmatched junction bases numbered 5, after V lost 3 bases and J lost 1 base. This CDR3 is built from 15 residues. In germline, CDR1 is SGHRS, CDR2 YFSETQ. The CDR3 DNA is TGCGCCAGCAGCTCGCAGGGGGCGAGCCAAGAGACCCAGTACTTC. Protein product: CASSSQGASQETQYF. The complete variable domain, with remaining parts taken from reference TRBV5-1 and TRBJ2-5, reads KAGVTQTPRYLIKTRGQQVTLSCSPISGHRSVSWYQQTPGQGLQFLFEYFSETQRNKGNFPGRFSGRQFSNSRSEMNVSTLELGDSALYLCASSSQGASQETQYFGPGTRLLVL.

This chain uses TRBV3-1 (or the pseudogene TRBV3-2) with TRBJ1-6; unclear D gene. V was shortened by 1 base and J by 9 bases, with 10 bases between the two germline ends. Germline values: CDR1 LGHDT, CDR2 YNNKEL (reference sequence). The CDR3 loop spans 14 amino acids. CDR3 amino acids: CASSQGRRGSPLHF. CDR3 nucleotides: TGTGCCAGCAGCCAAGGGAGACGAGGTTCACCCCTCCACTTT.

This clone was seen only once. This rearrangement joins TRBV5-1 to TRBJ2-4, with 10 bases that match TRBD1. The CDR3 extends over 16 amino acids. Germline lookup yields CDR1 SGHRS and CDR2 YFSETQ. Trimming took 4 bases from V and 8 from J; bases not matched to a gene: 12. The CDR3 DNA reads as TGCGCCAGCAGCGAAACCCCCGGGACAGGGGCGGACATTCAGTACTTC. Protein product: CASSETPGTGADIQYF. The variable domain in full, completed from reference TRBV5-1 and TRBJ2-4, reads KAGVTQTPRYLIKTRGQQVTLSCSPISGHRSVSWYQQTPGQGLQFLFEYFSETQRNKGNFPGRFSGRQFSNSRSEMNVSTLELGDSALYLCASSETPGTGADIQYFGAGTRLSVL.

The chain employs TRBV2 and TRBJ1-4; D uncertain. In germline, CDR1 is SNHLY, CDR2 FYNNEI. The CDR3 has 12 amino acids. V was trimmed by 1 base and J by 10 bases, leaving 7 bases between them. The CDR3 coding sequence is TGTGCCAGCAGTGAAGAATCGGGAAAACTGTTTTTT. This sequence encodes CASSEESGKLFF.

This chain connects TRBV10-2 to TRBJ1-5; D is uncertain. This CDR3 is built from 13 residues. The germline V gene has CDR1 WSHSY and CDR2 SAAADI. V dropped 4 bases and J dropped 7 bases, with 11 bases sitting between them. The CDR3 bases are TGCGCCAGCAGTGCCCTCCCGGGGCAGCCCCAGCATTTT. This gives the protein CASSALPGQPQHF.

The V and J genes are TRBV7-6 and TRBJ1-4, with D possibly matching TRBD1 (5 bases). V lost 5 bases and J 6 bases, leaving 16 bases between the germline ends. Germline CDR1 is SGHVS and CDR2 is FNYEAQ. This CDR3 contains 15 residues. In DNA, the CDR3 is TGTGCCAGCAGCGGTGGGACGGGGGTTGATGAAAAACTGTTTTTT. It translates to CASSGGTGVDEKLFF.

J is TRBJ1-2 and V is TRBV9; no reliable D call. V lost 7 bases, J lost 1 base, and 5 bases lay in between. The CDR3 runs 11 residues. Germline lookup yields CDR1 SGDLS and CDR2 YYNGEE. Written as DNA, the CDR3 is TGTGCCAGCTCCCTTAACTATGGCTACACCTTC. Encoded protein: CASSLNYGYTF.

The J gene is TRBJ1-2, the V gene TRBV7-6, with TRBD1 identical over 8 bases. V shed 1 base and J 8 bases; nucleotides not matched to a gene: 9. The CDR3 consists of 15 residues. The germline CDR1 and CDR2 sequences are SGHVS and FNYEAQ. The CDR3 bases are TGTGCCAGCAGCTTAGACCCCGGACAGGGTGACGGCTACACCTTC. Its protein is CASSLDPGQGDGYTF.

This chain connects TRBV27 to TRBJ1-1, with D possibly matching TRBD1 (6 bases). The V gene's germline CDR1 is MNHEY and CDR2 SMNVEV (reference sequence). The CDR3 is 14 residues long. Trimming shortened V by 6 bases and J by 5 bases, and 16 bases separated the two germline ends. The CDR3, as DNA: TGTGCCAGCAGACCCGACAGGAAAACAACTGAAGCTTTCTTT. Its protein product is CASRPDRKTTEAFF.

This sequence joins TRBV21-1 and TRBJ2-1; the DNA was not compared with TRBD2, the D call given in the table. TRBV21-1 is termed a pseudogene. The CDR3 totals 16 residues. The chain's CDR3 is CASSKAVRGRYNEQFF. Here the CDR3 DNA reads TGTGCCAGCAGCAAAGCGGTGAGAGGGCGGTACAATGAGCAGTTCTTC.

This chain connects TRBV19 to TRBJ2-7, with TRBD2 as a possible D gene (5 bases). The CDR3 covers 13 residues. Germline V CDR1 and CDR2: LNHDA, SQIVND (reference sequence). Trimming stripped 3 bases from V and 3 bases from J, with 9 bases between. CDR3 bases: TGTGCCAGTAGTATGGGAGAGCTCTACGAGCAGTACTTC. Translated: CASSMGELYEQYF.

The V and J genes are TRBV4-1 and TRBJ2-7, with 8 positions matching TRBD1. Germline V CDR1 and CDR2: MGHRA, YSYEKL. J gave up 7 bases and V 0 bases, and 8 bases lay outside the gene matches. The CDR3 extends over 15 amino acids. The CDR3 loop reads CASSQEIWTGTEQYF. CDR3 in DNA: TGCGCCAGCAGCCAAGAGATATGGACAGGGACGGAGCAGTACTTC.

DNA for the CDR3: TGTGCCAGTAGTAAACGACCAGGGACAGGGCCACCGCTGGCCCAGCATTTT. It yields the protein CASSKRPGTGPPLAQHF. The genes are TRBV19 and TRBJ1-5; 9 nucleotides line up with TRBD1. This CDR3 contains 17 residues. In germline, CDR1 is LNHDA, CDR2 SQIVND (reference sequence). The V and J ends lost 4 bases and 11 bases, in that order; junction bases with no gene match: 18. Full variable domain (missing parts from reference TRBV19 and TRBJ1-5): DGGITQSPKYLFRKEGQNVTLSCEQNLNHDAMYWYRQDPGQGLRLIYYSQIVNDFQKGDIAEGYSVSREKKESFPLTVTSAQKNPTAFYLCASSKRPGTGPPLAQHFGDGTRLSIL.